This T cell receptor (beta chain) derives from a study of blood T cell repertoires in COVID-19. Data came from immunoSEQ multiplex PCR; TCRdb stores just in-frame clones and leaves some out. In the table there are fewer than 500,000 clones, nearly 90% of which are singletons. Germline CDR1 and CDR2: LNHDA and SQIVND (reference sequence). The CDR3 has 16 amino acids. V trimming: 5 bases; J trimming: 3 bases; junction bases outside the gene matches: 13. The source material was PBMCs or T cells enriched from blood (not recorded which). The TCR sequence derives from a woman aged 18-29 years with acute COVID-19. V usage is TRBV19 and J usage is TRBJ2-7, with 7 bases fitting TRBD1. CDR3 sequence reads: CASSDDGQVIYYEQYF. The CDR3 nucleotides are TGTGCCAGTAGTGATGACGGACAGGTGATTTACTACGAGCAGTACTTC.